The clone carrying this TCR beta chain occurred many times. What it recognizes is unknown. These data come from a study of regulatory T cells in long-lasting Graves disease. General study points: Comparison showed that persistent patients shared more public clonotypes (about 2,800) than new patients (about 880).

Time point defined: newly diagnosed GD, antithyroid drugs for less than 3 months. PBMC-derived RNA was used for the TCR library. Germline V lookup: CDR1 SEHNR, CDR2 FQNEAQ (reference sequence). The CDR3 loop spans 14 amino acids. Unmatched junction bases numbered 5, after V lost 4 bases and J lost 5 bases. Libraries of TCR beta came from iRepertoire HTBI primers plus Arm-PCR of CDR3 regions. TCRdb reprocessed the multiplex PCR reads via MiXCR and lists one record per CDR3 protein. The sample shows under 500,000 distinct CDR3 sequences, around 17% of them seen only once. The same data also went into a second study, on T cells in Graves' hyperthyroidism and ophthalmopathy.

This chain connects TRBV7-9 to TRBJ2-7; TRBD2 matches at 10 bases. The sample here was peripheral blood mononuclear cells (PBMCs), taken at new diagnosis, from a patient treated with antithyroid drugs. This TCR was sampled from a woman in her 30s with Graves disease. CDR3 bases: TGTGCCAGCAGCTCAGCGGGAGGGCCAAACGAGCAGTACTTC. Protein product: CASSSAGGPNEQYF.